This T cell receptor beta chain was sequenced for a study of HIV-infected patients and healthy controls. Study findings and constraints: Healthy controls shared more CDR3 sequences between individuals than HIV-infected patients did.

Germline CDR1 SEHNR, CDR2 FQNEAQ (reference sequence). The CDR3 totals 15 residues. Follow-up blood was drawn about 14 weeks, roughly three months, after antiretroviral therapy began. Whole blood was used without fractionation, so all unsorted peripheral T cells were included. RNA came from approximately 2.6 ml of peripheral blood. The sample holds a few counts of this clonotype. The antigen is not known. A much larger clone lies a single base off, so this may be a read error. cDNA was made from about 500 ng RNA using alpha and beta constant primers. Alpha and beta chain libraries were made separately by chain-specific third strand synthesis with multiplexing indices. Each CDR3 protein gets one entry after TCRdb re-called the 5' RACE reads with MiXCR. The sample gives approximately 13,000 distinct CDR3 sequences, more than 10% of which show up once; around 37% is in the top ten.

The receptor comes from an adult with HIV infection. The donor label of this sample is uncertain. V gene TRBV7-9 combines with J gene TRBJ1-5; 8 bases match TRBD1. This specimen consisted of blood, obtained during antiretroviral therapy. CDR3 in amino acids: CASSLASGGYQPHHF. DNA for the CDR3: TGTGCCAGCAGCTTAGCTTCAGGGGGCTATCAGCCCCATCATTTT.